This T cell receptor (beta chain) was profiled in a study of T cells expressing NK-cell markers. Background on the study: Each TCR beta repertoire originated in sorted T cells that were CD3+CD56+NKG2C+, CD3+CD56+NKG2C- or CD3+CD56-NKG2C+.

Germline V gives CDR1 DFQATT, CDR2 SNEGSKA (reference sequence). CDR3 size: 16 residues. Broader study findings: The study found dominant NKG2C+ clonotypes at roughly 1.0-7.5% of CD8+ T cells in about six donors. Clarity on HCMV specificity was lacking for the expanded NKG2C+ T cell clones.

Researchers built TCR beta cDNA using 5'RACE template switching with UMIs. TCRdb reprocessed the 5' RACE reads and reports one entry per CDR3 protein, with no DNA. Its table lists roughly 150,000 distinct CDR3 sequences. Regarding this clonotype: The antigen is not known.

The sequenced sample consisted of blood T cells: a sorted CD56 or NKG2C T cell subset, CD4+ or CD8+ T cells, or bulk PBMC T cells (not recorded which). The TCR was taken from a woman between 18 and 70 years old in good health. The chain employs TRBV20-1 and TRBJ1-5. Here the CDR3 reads CSAHAKGTDSNQPQHF.